This record looks at one T cell receptor beta chain sequence and its context. Only a few counts were recorded for this clonotype. Its cognate antigen has yet to be identified. There are no base qualities to consult, and no much larger clone falls within one base. Trimming at the junction amounts to 9 bases on V and 9 bases on J, and the germline ends lie 21 bases apart. Including cysteine and phenylalanine, the CDR3 has 14 amino acids. CDR3 DNA only is kept here, 42 bases in frame from base 1. This entry belongs to a study of identical twins (dated by TCRdb to the mid-2010s). About the full investigation: The study deep-sequenced TCR alpha and beta repertoires from monozygotic twins, unrelated adults of various ages and cord blood to test whether fetal clonotypes persist. Replicate twin experiments were performed at different times using different library preparation protocols to rule out contamination. Paper-wide results and their limitations: Abundant cord blood beta clonotypes had fewer insertions, young adult naive repertoires showed a similar but weaker trend, and memory repertoires showed no such trend. Recombination models systematically underestimated out-of-frame TCR alpha sharing in monozygotic twins but agreed with sharing between unrelated individuals. Compared with coincidental sharing between unrelated individuals, an excess of low generation-probability sequences was observed among out-of-frame TCR alpha sequences shared between twins. Zero-insertion analyses could be partly confounded by invariant T cells such as MAIT and iNKT, though diverse VJ usage argued against such confounding for most clonotypes. Because the same donors could not be followed over many years, the conclusions relied on cross-sectional statistical analysis. In beta out-of-frame sequences, excess twin sharing was weaker, because having fewer shared sequences lowered the signal-to-noise ratio.

Every donor in the study was a healthy Caucasian. The twin cohort consisted of three pairs of female monozygotic twins, all aged about 18 to 29 years. RNA for TCR libraries was isolated from peripheral blood mononuclear cells. The library was produced with 5' RACE. Sequenced on an Illumina HiSeq 2000. A universal primer binding site was introduced by template switching, and a unique molecular identifier was present in the final cDNA, enabling accurate counting of TCR cDNA molecules. Specific primers in the conserved constant-segment region were used to synthesize first-strand cDNA for TCR alpha and beta chains. To control for contamination, every cDNA library carried two barcodes: a SMART-Mk sample barcode plus Illumina barcodes. TruSeq adapter sequences, together with Illumina sample barcodes, were added in two successive PCR steps. The Illumina HiSeq platform was used with custom primers to sequence TCR alpha and beta cDNA libraries. The authors' pipeline ran thus. Unique molecular identifiers were extracted from raw reads with MiGEC, and CDR3 positions were determined with MiXCR. For each individual, recombination models were inferred using an EM algorithm with the repgenHMM and IGoR tools. Shared clonotype analysis was performed with the tcR package in R, normalizing sharing by the product of cloneset sizes. Out-of-frame nonproductive sequences were analyzed to study raw recombination free of thymic and clonal selection effects. The raw public data were reprocessed by TCRdb itself: fastp quality trimming at Q25, MiXCR clonotype calling, in-frame beta chains only. Each CDR3 protein appears once, grouped with its most common genes and DNA. The V and J calls, along with clone size, are taken from TCRdb and not from the paper's own processing. The sample table records 700,000 or so distinct CDR3 sequences; 21% of these occur just once. The top ten hold roughly 4% of the sample.

These data were also filed under a second study, of T cells expressing NK-cell markers. From that second study: Three sorted T-cell subsets (CD3+CD56+NKG2C+, CD3+CD56+NKG2C- and CD3+CD56-NKG2C+) from fewer than 10 donors had their TCR beta-chain repertoires profiled. Seven of the eight sequenced donors were HCMV-seropositive and one was HCMV-seronegative. In several experiments an anti-gammadeltaTCR antibody was added to restrict sorting to alphabetaTCR-expressing T cells. In five to seven donors, the dominant CD3+CD56+NKG2C+ clonotypes were found to rank among the top 10 CD8+ clonotypes and to make up roughly 1.0-7.5% of CD8+ T cells. Those dominant clonotypes were again the most abundant among CD3+CD56-NKG2C+ cells in a few donors, at about 28.3-65%. It remained unclear whether the expanded NKG2C-expressing T cell clones were specific for HCMV antigens. Randomly selected healthy volunteers, three men and five women, were used as the eight sequenced donors. HCMV serostatus was determined by detecting HCMV-specific IgG in serum with a commercial ELISA kit. For more than five donors, bulk peripheral blood T-cell repertoires were also sequenced from unsorted PBMC. Reads were demultiplexed and grouped by UMI with MIGEC, and clonotypes were assembled and quantified with MiTCR. To exclude erroneous sequences, any TCR cDNA sequence not supported by at least two reads was discarded. The tcR package was used for downstream repertoire analysis, and clonotypes were matched across fractions by CDR3 nucleotide sequence plus V segment. VDJmatch was used to annotate antigen specificity against VDJdb, with one amino acid substitution in CDR3 permitted.

The chain uses TRBV12-3 or TRBV12-4 and TRBJ2-1; the D gene is perhaps TRBD1 or TRBD2, each of them matching over 5 bases. The sequencing input was PBMCs. This clonotype was sampled from a young woman in good health. The CDR3 has the sequence CASVRHEGYSEQFF. The DNA sequence is TGTGCCAGTGTAAGACACGAGGGGTATAGTGAGCAGTTCTTC.